This T cell receptor beta chain is from a study of immune evolution from preneoplasia to lung adenocarcinoma (dated by TCRdb to the early 2020s). At the level of the whole study: HLA loss of heterozygosity was observed in roughly 6.8%, 16% and 36% of AIS, MIA and ADC lesions, respectively, and was not observed in any AAH lesions. The study used immune gene expression, TCR sequencing and multiplex immunofluorescence to profile the immune contexture of lung adenocarcinoma precursors and invasive adenocarcinoma. Resected precursor lesions (AAH, AIS, MIA) and invasive adenocarcinomas were compared against paired morphologically normal lung tissue. The sample size depended on which specimens were available, not on a prior power calculation. The immune data were integrated with whole exome sequencing and methylation data from the same cohort of nodules. In total, the cohort included roughly 49 patients with pulmonary nodules, all of whom underwent surgical resection. TCR sequencing data were obtained from about 50 patients. According to the study, 80 to 130 samples were used for TCR sequencing. POLYSOLVER was used to infer Class I HLA alleles from exome data, and LOHHLA was used to detect allele-specific HLA loss. The study at large found these results: All patients were from Japan and China, so applicability to Western populations was uncertain. Clonality was highest in normal lung, while later-stage lesions appeared to show lower clonality but higher T cell density and diversity. T cell clonality was highest in KRAS-mutant nodules compared with EGFR-mutant or double wild-type lesions. Normal lung had the highest top T cell clone frequencies, which appeared to decline progressively from AAH through AIS, MIA and invasive adenocarcinoma. The findings reflected association rather than direct causation, and larger cohorts with long-term follow-up and longitudinal biopsies were considered necessary.

The germline V gene specifies SNHLY as CDR1 and FYNNEI as CDR2. From the cysteine up to the phenylalanine, the CDR3 has a length of 13 residues. This entry keeps only the CDR3 DNA: 39 bases, framed from base 1. The germline V end is reduced by 7 bases and the J end by 2 bases; junction bases left unmatched: 3. Using the immunoSEQ hsTCRbeta Kit, TCR beta CDR3 regions were sequenced from DNA. In the authors' own workflow: TCR sequencing data were analysed with the ImmunoSEQ Analyzer. T cell clonality was defined as 1 minus Pielou's evenness, as computed on productive rearrangements. To measure T cell diversity, the inverse Simpson index was applied to productive templates. T cell density was TCR beta template counts normalized to usable DNA, estimated by amplifying and sequencing housekeeping genes. TCR metrics were compared across histologic stages using two-sided Kruskal-Wallis tests. TCRdb obtained this table from immuneACCESS and retained in-frame rearrangements with V and J assigned. These tables miss some clones; where compared with another copy, unresolved V genes account for less than half of the shortfall, and the remainder is unexplained. D and trimming come from the DNA, and the V and J calls and clone size come from that table. This sample gives approximately 10,000 clones in total; around nine tenths of them show up just once. 2.9% of the sample belongs to the ten largest clones.

As concerns this clone: Its antigen is still unknown. Nothing much larger sits one base from this clone, and base qualities are not available.

The patients had resection in Japan or China between the mid-2010s and the late 2010s. Two lung cancer pathologists independently confirmed the histologic diagnosis of each case on H&E slides. Macro-dissection after pathologic assessment enriched premalignant or tumor cells for nucleic acid extraction. FFPE tissue was used for DNA isolation with the AllPrep DNA/RNA FFPE Kit. Sample: FFPE invasive lung adenocarcinoma tissue. The cell subset or site label of this sample denotes: frankly invasive lung adenocarcinoma (ADC). The source is a person aged 65 to 79 with invasive lung adenocarcinoma. Some clones in this sample may be carry-over from other donors' samples. The chain joins TRBV2 to TRBJ2-5, and 8 junction bases match TRBD2. CDR3 region: CASIRLAQETQYF. At the DNA level, the sequence is TGTGCCAGCATCCGACTAGCGCAAGAGACCCAGTACTTC.